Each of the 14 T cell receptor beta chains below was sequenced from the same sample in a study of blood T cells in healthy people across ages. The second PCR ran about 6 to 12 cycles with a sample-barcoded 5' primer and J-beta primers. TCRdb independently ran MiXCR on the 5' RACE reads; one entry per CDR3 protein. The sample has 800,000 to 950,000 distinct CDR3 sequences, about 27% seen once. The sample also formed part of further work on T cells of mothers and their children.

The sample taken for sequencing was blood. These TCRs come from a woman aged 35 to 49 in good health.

Here the CDR3 reads CASSMTGGSNEQYF. The CDR3, as DNA: TGTGCCAGCAGTATGACAGGGGGGAGTAACGAGCAGTACTTC. This rearrangement joins TRBV12-3 or TRBV12-4 to TRBJ2-7; 9 bases are shared with TRBD1. The CDR3 is 14 residues long. V lost 5 bases, J lost 5 bases, and 7 bases stayed unmatched.

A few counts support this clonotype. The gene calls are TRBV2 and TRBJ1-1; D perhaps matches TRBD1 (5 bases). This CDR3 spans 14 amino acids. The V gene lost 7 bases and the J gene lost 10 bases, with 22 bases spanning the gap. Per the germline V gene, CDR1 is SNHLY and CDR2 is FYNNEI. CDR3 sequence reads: CASTETVSNQGAFF. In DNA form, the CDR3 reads TGTGCCAGCACCGAGACAGTGTCCAACCAGGGAGCTTTCTTT.

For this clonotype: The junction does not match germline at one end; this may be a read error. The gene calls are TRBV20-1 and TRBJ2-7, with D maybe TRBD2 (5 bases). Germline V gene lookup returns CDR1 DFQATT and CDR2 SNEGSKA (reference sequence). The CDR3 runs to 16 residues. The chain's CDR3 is CSARDFGSAGTYEQYF. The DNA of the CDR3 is TGCAGTGCAAGAGATTTCGGATCGGCCGGGACCTACGAGCAGTACTTC.

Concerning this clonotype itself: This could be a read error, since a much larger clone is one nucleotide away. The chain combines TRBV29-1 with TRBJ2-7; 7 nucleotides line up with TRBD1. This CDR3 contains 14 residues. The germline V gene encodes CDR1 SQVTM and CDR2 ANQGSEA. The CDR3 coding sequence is TGCGGCGTTGAGACAGGGTTGGTAGGATACGAGCAGTACTTC. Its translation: CGVETGLVGYEQYF.

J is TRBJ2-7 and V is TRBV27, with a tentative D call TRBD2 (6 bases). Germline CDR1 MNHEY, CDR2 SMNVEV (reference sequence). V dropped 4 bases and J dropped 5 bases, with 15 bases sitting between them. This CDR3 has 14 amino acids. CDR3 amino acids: CASSSRTIGHEQYF. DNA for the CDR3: TGTGCCAGCAGTTCCCGGACTATAGGGCACGAGCAGTACTTC.

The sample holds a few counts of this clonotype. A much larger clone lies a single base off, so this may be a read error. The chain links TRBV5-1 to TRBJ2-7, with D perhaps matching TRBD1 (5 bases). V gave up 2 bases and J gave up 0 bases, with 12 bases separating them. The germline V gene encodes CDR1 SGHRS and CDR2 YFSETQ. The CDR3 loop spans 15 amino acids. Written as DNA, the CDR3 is TGCGCCAGCAGCTTCTACAGGAGAGTCTCCTACGAGCAGTACTTC. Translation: CASSFYRRVSYEQYF.

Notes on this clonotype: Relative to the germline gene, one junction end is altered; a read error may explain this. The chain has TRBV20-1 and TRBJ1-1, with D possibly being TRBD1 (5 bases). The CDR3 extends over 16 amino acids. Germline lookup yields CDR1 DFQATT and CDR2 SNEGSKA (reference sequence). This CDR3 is CGARGRAEFQNTEAFF. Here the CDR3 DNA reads TGCGGTGCTAGAGGCAGGGCCGAGTTCCAGAACACTGAAGCTTTCTTT.

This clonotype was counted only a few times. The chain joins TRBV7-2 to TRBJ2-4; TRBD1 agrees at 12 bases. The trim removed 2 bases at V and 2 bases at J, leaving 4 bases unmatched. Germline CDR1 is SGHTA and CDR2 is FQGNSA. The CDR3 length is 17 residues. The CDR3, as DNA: TGTGCCAGCAGCTTATTGGGGACAGGGGGCACCAAAAACATTCAGTACTTC. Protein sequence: CASSLLGTGGTKNIQYF.

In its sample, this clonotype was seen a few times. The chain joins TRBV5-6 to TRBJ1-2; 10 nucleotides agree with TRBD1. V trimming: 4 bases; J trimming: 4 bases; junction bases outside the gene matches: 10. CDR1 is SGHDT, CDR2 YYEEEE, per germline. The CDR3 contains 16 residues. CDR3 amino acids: CASSSSGTGVGYGYTF. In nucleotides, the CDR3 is TGTGCCAGCAGCAGTTCCGGGACAGGGGTCGGCTATGGCTACACCTTC.

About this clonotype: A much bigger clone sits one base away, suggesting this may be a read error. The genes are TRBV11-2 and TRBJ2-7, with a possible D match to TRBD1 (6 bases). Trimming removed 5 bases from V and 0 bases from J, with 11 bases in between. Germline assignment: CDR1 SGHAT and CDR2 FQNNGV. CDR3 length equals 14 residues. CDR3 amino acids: CASSIDRSSYEQYF. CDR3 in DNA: TGTGCCAGCAGCATCGACAGGAGCTCCTACGAGCAGTACTTC.

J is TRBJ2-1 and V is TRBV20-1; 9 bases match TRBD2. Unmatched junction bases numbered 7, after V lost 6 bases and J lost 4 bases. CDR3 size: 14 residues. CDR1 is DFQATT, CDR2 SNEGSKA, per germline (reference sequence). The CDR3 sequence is CSAAGSGGYNEQFF. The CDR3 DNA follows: TGCAGTGCCGCGGGCAGCGGGGGGTACAATGAGCAGTTCTTC.

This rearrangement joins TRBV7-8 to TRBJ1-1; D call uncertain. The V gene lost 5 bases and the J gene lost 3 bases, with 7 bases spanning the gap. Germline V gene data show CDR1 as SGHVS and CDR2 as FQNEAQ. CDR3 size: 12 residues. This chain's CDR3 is CASSPTYTEAFF. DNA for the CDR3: TGTGCCAGCAGCCCGACTTACACTGAAGCTTTCTTT.

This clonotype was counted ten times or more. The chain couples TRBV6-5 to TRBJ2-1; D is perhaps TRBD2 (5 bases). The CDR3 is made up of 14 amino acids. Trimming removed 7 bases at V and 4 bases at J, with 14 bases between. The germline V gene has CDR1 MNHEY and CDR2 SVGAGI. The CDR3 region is CASTRGIFYNEQFF. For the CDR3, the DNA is TGTGCCAGCACCCGAGGGATCTTTTACAATGAGCAGTTCTTC.

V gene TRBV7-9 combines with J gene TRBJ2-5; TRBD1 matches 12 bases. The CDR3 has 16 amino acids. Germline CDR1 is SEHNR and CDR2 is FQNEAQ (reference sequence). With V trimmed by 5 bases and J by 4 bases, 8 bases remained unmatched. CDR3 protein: CASSTRDRGRRETQYF. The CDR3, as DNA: TGTGCCAGCAGCACCCGGGACAGGGGGCGCCGAGAGACCCAGTACTTC. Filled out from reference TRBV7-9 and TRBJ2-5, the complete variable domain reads DTGVSQNPRHKITKRGQNVTFRCDPISEHNRLYWYRQTLGQGPEFLTYFQNEAQLEKSRLLSDRFSAERPKGSFSTLEIQRTEQGDSAMYLCASSTRDRGRRETQYFGPGTRLLVL.